These T cell receptor beta chains were read from a single sample in a study of T cells in Graves' hyperthyroidism and ophthalmopathy. Via MiXCR, TCRdb re-called the multiplex PCR reads, giving one row per CDR3 protein. The sample shows hundreds of thousands of distinct CDR3 sequences, about 15% of them seen only once. The specimen sequenced was blood. The receptors stem from a woman aged 18-29 years with Graves' hyperthyroidism. CDR3s include the opening cysteine and the closing phenylalanine or tryptophan. Size is omitted from some rows. Given values are once, few, many or a class for expanded clones.

V gene: TRBV9; clone size: many; CDR3 protein: CASSPRGQGKDTQYF
V gene: TRBV20-1; clone size: few; CDR3 protein: CSARDPGVEVGYEQYF
V gene: TRBV11-3; clone size: many; CDR3 protein: CASSADVGQETQYF
V gene: TRBV9; clone size: -; CDR3 protein: CASSVEGVDPSSEKLFF
V gene: TRBV5-1; clone size: -; CDR3 protein: CASSRGQGRNYGYTF
V gene: TRBV11-2; clone size: many; CDR3 protein: CASSLRLAGNEQYF
V gene: TRBV30; clone size: -; CDR3 protein: CAWAPGTPGHTEAFF
V gene: TRBV11-2; clone size: many; CDR3 protein: CASSLESSGGAYEQYF
V gene: TRBV4-2; clone size: -; CDR3 protein: CASSTNAHSFYNSPLHF
V gene: TRBV6-4; clone size: few; CDR3 protein: CASSQGYSQPQHF
V gene: TRBV11-2; clone size: many; CDR3 protein: CASSLIAGTGELFF
V gene: TRBV7-8; clone size: many; CDR3 protein: CASSSEAGVLNYGYTF
V gene: TRBV27; clone size: many; CDR3 protein: CASSARDRVFSGANVLTF
V gene: TRBV4-1; clone size: few; CDR3 protein: CASSQDRWGNQPQHF
V gene: TRBV5-1; clone size: many; CDR3 protein: CASSSTWGAREAFF
V gene: TRBV12-3/TRBV12-4; clone size: many; CDR3 protein: CASRDSLYGYTF
V gene: TRBV6-1; clone size: many; CDR3 protein: CASSPPLAGTNTGELFF